This T cell receptor beta chain was sequenced during a study of T-cell reconstitution after alpha-beta-depleted transplantation in children. Losses at the gene ends were 8 bases for V and 6 bases for J; bases not matched to a gene: 12. This CDR3 has 14 amino acids. In germline, CDR1 is MNHNS, CDR2 SASEGT. Preparation of the TCRbeta library involved a method that used unique molecular identifiers. TCRdb reprocessed the PCR reads with MiXCR, giving one entry per CDR3 protein. The data show some 490,000 distinct CDR3 sequences, 9.5% to 15% seen once. This clonotype was found many times. The sequence came from a human donor who donated a stem cell graft to a child with combined immunodeficiency. The chain carries TRBV6-1 and TRBJ1-2; 7 positions agree with TRBD1. Sequenced material: PBMCs from the stem cell graft donor, taken from the stem cell graft. CDR3 in DNA: TGTGCCAGCCTAGAAAGGACAGGTCGTGATGGCTACACCTTC. Translating gives CASLERTGRDGYTF.